This entry lists 30 T cell receptor beta chains sequenced from one sample in a study of blood T cell repertoires in COVID-19. Method: immunoSEQ multiplex PCR; TCRdb's copy keeps in-frame clones and lacks some. The sample shows about 200,000 clones, 80% of them seen only once. The sample was PBMCs or T cells enriched from blood (not recorded which). Receptor source: a woman aged 40 to 50 with acute COVID-19.

Concerning this clone itself: The sample carries other DNA sequences with the same CDR3. The chain couples TRBV28 to TRBJ1-3; 10 bases align to TRBD1. The ends lost 8 bases at V and 2 bases at J; junction bases unmatched: 3. This CDR3 spans 14 amino acids. Germline V gene data show CDR1 as MDHEN and CDR2 as SYDVKM. CDR3 region: CASLGQGAGNTIYF. The CDR3 nucleotides are TGTGCCAGCCTCGGACAGGGGGCTGGAAACACCATATATTTT.

V gene TRBV28 combines with J gene TRBJ1-5; maybe TRBD1 (6 bases). Germline CDR1 is MDHEN and CDR2 is SYDVKM. Between the trimmed V and J ends, which lost 6 bases and 7 bases, there was a span of 13 bases. This CDR3 has 13 amino acids. The CDR3 loop is CASRTGLRQPQHF. In DNA form, the CDR3 reads TGTGCCAGCAGAACAGGGCTGCGGCAGCCCCAGCATTTT.

The chain couples TRBV28 to TRBJ1-6; D remains ambiguous. V was shortened by 3 bases and J by 1 base, with 7 bases between the two germline ends. The CDR3 length is 15 residues. Germline V gene sequence: CDR1 MDHEN, CDR2 SYDVKM. CDR3 protein: CASSFEVSYNSPLHF. Written as DNA, the CDR3 is TGTGCCAGCAGTTTCGAGGTTTCCTATAATTCACCCCTCCACTTT.

This rearrangement joins TRBV12-3 or TRBV12-4 to TRBJ1-6, with D tentatively TRBD1 (5 bases). The CDR3 runs to 13 residues. V gave up 8 bases and J gave up 11 bases, with 16 bases separating them. Here the CDR3 DNA reads TGTGCCAGCTCCTCCCGGCCGGGGGCACCCCTCCACTTT. This translates into CASSSRPGAPLHF.

To note about this clone: One end of the junction varies from germline; a read error may be responsible. The chain links TRBV6-1 to TRBJ1-2; TRBD1 matches 8 bases. CDR1 MNHNS and CDR2 SASEGT come from the germline V gene. The length of the CDR3 is 14 residues. The CDR3 nucleotides read TGTGCCAGCAGGGAAGGACAGGGTGGCTATGGCTACACCTTC. Protein product: CASREGQGGYGYTF.

The chain combines TRBV2 with TRBJ2-2; 8 nucleotides match TRBD1. After removal of 8 bases from V and 4 bases from J, the junction contained 6 bases not matched to a gene. CDR3 length: 14 amino acids. The V gene's germline CDR1 is SNHLY and CDR2 FYNNEI. The CDR3 coding sequence is TGTGCCAGCTCCGGGACAGGTCTCACCGGGGAGCTGTTTTTT. This codes for CASSGTGLTGELFF.

The V and J genes are TRBV19 and TRBJ1-5, with 10 nucleotides matching TRBD1. This CDR3 has 14 amino acids. CDR1 LNHDA and CDR2 SQIVND come from the germline V gene (reference sequence). Trimming took 7 bases from V and 3 from J; bases not matched to a gene: 3. The CDR3 region is CASMGQGINQPQHF. CDR3 DNA: TGTGCCAGTATGGGACAGGGGATCAATCAGCCCCAGCATTTT.

The V gene is TRBV4-1, the J gene TRBJ2-1, with 13 bases lining up with TRBD2. The length of the CDR3 is 15 residues. Unmatched junction bases numbered 6, after V lost 4 bases and J lost 9 bases. CDR1 is MGHRA, CDR2 YSYEKL, per germline. The DNA of the CDR3 is TGCGCCAGCAGCCTCCGGACTAGCGGGAGCCCTGAGCAGTTCTTC. This codes for CASSLRTSGSPEQFF.

In DNA, the CDR3 is TGTGCCAGTAGATTGGACAGCGACGGACCCCAGCATTTT. It yields the protein CASRLDSDGPQHF. The V gene is TRBV19, the J gene TRBJ1-5; maybe TRBD1 (6 bases). Per the germline V gene, CDR1 is LNHDA and CDR2 is SQIVND (reference sequence). The CDR3 consists of 13 residues. V was shortened by 6 bases and J by 10 bases, with 16 bases between the two germline ends. Full variable domain (rest looked up from reference TRBV19 and TRBJ1-5): DGGITQSPKYLFRKEGQNVTLSCEQNLNHDAMYWYRQDPGQGLRLIYYSQIVNDFQKGDIAEGYSVSREKKESFPLTVTSAQKNPTAFYLCASRLDSDGPQHFGDGTRLSIL.

This clone appeared a few times. The rearrangement links TRBV6-2 or TRBV6-3 to TRBJ2-7; D might be TRBD2 (6 bases). The CDR3 has 13 residues. V was trimmed by 4 bases and J by 2 bases, leaving 9 bases between them. The germline V gene has CDR1 MNHEY and CDR2 SVGEGT. Written as DNA, the CDR3 is TGTGCCAGCAGTTGGGGCGGGGCCTACGAGCAGTACTTC. Its translation is CASSWGGAYEQYF.

The gene calls are TRBV5-4 and TRBJ1-1, with 8 bases identical to TRBD1. V dropped 3 bases and J dropped 10; count of bases not matched to a gene: 11. Germline V CDR1 and CDR2: SGHNT, YYREEE (reference sequence). The CDR3 has 14 amino acids. CDR3 nucleotide sequence: TGTGCCAGCAGCTCAGTGGGGACAGGAGGACGAGCTTTCTTT. This sequence encodes CASSSVGTGGRAFF.

J is TRBJ2-7 and V is TRBV10-3, with 7 bases aligning to TRBD2. Trimming cost V 2 bases and J 6 bases; bases outside gene matches: 10. The CDR3 runs 15 residues. Germline V gene sequence: CDR1 ENHRY, CDR2 SYGVKD. The CDR3 DNA sequence: TGTGCCATCAGTGAGACGGGAGGAGTCTCGCGCGAGCAGTACTTC. The encoded protein is CAISETGGVSREQYF.

The chain joins TRBV2 to TRBJ1-5; 9 nucleotides line up with TRBD1. V lost 6 bases to trimming and J lost 6 bases; unmatched junction nucleotides: 6. Germline V CDR1 and CDR2: SNHLY, FYNNEI. The CDR3 has 14 residues. CDR3: CASRETGGGQPQHF. The CDR3 nucleotides read TGTGCCAGCAGGGAGACAGGGGGAGGTCAGCCCCAGCATTTT.

The chain recombines TRBV9 with TRBJ1-1, with 7 bases that match TRBD1. CDR3 size: 13 residues. The germline V gene has CDR1 SGDLS and CDR2 YYNGEE. After removal of 4 bases from V and 1 base from J, the junction contained 1 base not matched to a gene. CDR3 residues: CASSRQGNTEAFF. The CDR3 DNA reads as TGTGCCAGCAGCAGACAGGGGAACACTGAAGCTTTCTTT.

The chain recombines TRBV27 with TRBJ2-1, with 11 bases matching TRBD1. This CDR3 comprises 15 residues. CDR1 is MNHEY and CDR2 is SMNVEV in the germline V gene (reference sequence). Germline trimming cut 6 bases from V and 4 bases from J; bases unmatched to any gene: 5. This CDR3 reads CASSWGQGGYNEQFF. The CDR3 nucleotides read TGTGCCAGCAGCTGGGGACAGGGGGGGTACAATGAGCAGTTCTTC.

This chain's CDR3 is CASSFRAGDRAYEQYF. In DNA, the CDR3 is TGTGCCAGCAGCTTCCGAGCGGGGGACAGAGCCTACGAGCAGTACTTC. The V and J genes are TRBV7-2 and TRBJ2-7, with D perhaps TRBD2 (8 bases). V shed 3 bases and J shed 2 bases, with 17 bases lying between them. The CDR3 length is 16 residues. Germline-derived CDR1 and CDR2 are SGHTA and FQGNSA.

This CDR3 is CASSRQIAKNIQYF. The CDR3 coding sequence is TGTGCCAGCTCCCGACAGATAGCCAAAAACATTCAGTACTTC. The rearrangement uses TRBV2 and TRBJ2-4, with D possibly being TRBD1 (5 bases). The CDR3 is 14 residues long. V was cut by 8 bases and J by 0 bases, with 11 bases left in between. Per the germline V gene, CDR1 is SNHLY and CDR2 is FYNNEI.

This clone was seen a single time. The chain joins TRBV19 to TRBJ1-2, with 9 bases fitting TRBD1. This CDR3 has 15 residues. Germline V gene data show CDR1 as LNHDA and CDR2 as SQIVND (reference sequence). After removal of 4 bases from V and 8 bases from J, the junction contained 11 bases not matched to a gene. CDR3 nucleotides: TGTGCCAGTAGTACACAGGGGGCTCTGGTGAACGGCTACACCTTC. Protein sequence: CASSTQGALVNGYTF.

The V gene is TRBV10-3, the J gene TRBJ1-6, with D possibly matching TRBD1 (5 bases). Per the germline V gene, CDR1 is ENHRY and CDR2 is SYGVKD. The CDR3 contains 14 residues. V lost 3 bases to trimming and J lost 8 bases, with 11 bases between them. The CDR3 region has the DNA TGTGCCATCAGTGAAAGGGGAAGGGATTCACCCCTCCACTTT. It translates to CAISERGRDSPLHF.

The chain links TRBV11-1 to TRBJ2-3; D unresolved. Germline-derived CDR1 and CDR2 are SGHAT and FQDESV (reference sequence). The V end was cut by 2 bases, the J end by 0 bases, with 9 bases between. This CDR3 contains 15 residues. DNA for the CDR3: TGTGCCAGCAGCTTACATCCTACCAGCACAGATACGCAGTATTTT. It encodes CASSLHPTSTDTQYF.

The V call is TRBV30, the J call TRBJ1-2; TRBD1 agrees at 7 bases. The germline gives CDR1 GTSNPN, CDR2 SVGIG (reference sequence). J gave up 4 bases and V 2 bases, and 16 bases lay outside the gene matches. The CDR3 spans 17 residues. The CDR3 DNA is TGTGCCTGGAGTATTTGGACAGGAGGATCCCCACCCTATGGCTACACCTTC. This sequence encodes CAWSIWTGGSPPYGYTF. Complete variable domain (other parts from reference TRBV30 and TRBJ1-2): SQTIHQWPATLVQPVGSPLSLECTVEGTSNPNLYWYRQAAGRGLQLLFYSVGIGQISSEVPQNLSASRPQDRQFILSSKKLLLSDSGFYLCAWSIWTGGSPPYGYTFGSGTRLTVV.

The V and J genes are TRBV29-1 and TRBJ2-5; 8 nucleotides line up with TRBD2. This CDR3 has 13 amino acids. The junction had 9 bases not matched to a gene; V was cut back by 7 bases and J by 5 bases. The V gene's germline CDR1 is SQVTM and CDR2 ANQGSEA. The CDR3 DNA reads as TGCAGCGCTGGGTCCAGACTAGCGGAGACCCAGTACTTC. Translated, it gives CSAGSRLAETQYF.

V usage is TRBV10-3 and J usage is TRBJ2-2; 7 bases line up with TRBD1. The CDR3 has 14 residues. Losses at the gene ends were 6 bases for V and 5 bases for J; bases not matched to a gene: 6. Germline V CDR1 and CDR2: ENHRY, SYGVKD. The CDR3 here is CAIRGDRTTGELFF. The CDR3 nucleotides are TGTGCCATCAGAGGGGACAGAACGACCGGGGAGCTGTTTTTT.

CDR3 DNA sequence: TGTGCCAGCAGTTACATGGGACAGGGGGCTAACTATGGCTACACCTTC. It is translated as CASSYMGQGANYGYTF. The chain employs TRBV6-6 and TRBJ1-2; TRBD1 matches 11 bases. The V gene end was trimmed by 2 bases and the J gene end by 0 bases; junction bases not matched to a gene: 2. This CDR3 has 16 residues. Looked up from germline, CDR1 is MNHNY and CDR2 is SVGAGI (reference sequence).

The chain is built from TRBV9 and TRBJ1-3; 9 positions agree with TRBD1. The J segment lost 6 bases and the V segment lost 0 bases, leaving 7 bases of the junction unmatched. CDR3 length: 16 amino acids. Germline CDR1 and CDR2: SGDLS and YYNGEE. For the CDR3, the DNA is TGTGCCAGCAGCGTAGCCGGGACAGGGCTTATAAACACCATATATTTT. This translates into CASSVAGTGLINTIYF.

The CDR3 DNA reads TGTGCCTGGAGTTCCCCCGGTGACAGTCCCTCCTACGAGCAGTACTTC. Its protein product is CAWSSPGDSPSYEQYF. This chain connects TRBV30 to TRBJ2-7, with D maybe TRBD1 (5 bases). CDR3 length: 16 residues. Germline CDR1 is GTSNPN and CDR2 is SVGIG (reference sequence). Trimming took 2 bases from V and 0 from J, leaving 17 bases between them.

The gene calls are TRBV6-5 and TRBJ2-2; TRBD1 aligns across 9 bases. This CDR3 has 14 amino acids. In germline, CDR1 is MNHEY, CDR2 SVGAGI. Trimming cost V 7 bases and J 3 bases; bases outside gene matches: 3. DNA for the CDR3: TGTGCCAGCATAGACAGGGGGGACACCGGGGAGCTGTTTTTT. It codes for CASIDRGDTGELFF.

Many counts were recorded for this clone. V gene TRBV9 combines with J gene TRBJ2-7; 9 bases fit TRBD1. Germline V CDR1 and CDR2: SGDLS, YYNGEE. The CDR3 contains 14 residues. The junction had 7 bases not matched to a gene; V was cut back by 2 bases and J by 7 bases. The CDR3 DNA follows: TGTGCCAGCAGCGTGGCGGGACAGGGAGGGGAGCAGTACTTC. Its translation is CASSVAGQGGEQYF.

This chain joins TRBV19 and TRBJ2-7; the match to TRBD2 covers 15 bases. CDR3 length: 17 residues. Germline V gene data show CDR1 as LNHDA and CDR2 as SQIVND (reference sequence). V shed 6 bases and J 7 bases; nucleotides not matched to a gene: 13. The CDR3, as DNA: TGTGCCAGTAGCCCCCTGGGGGGACTAGCGGGAGGATCTGAGCAGTACTTC. The encoded protein is CASSPLGGLAGGSEQYF. The full variable domain, its missing parts supplied by reference TRBV19 and TRBJ2-7, is DGGITQSPKYLFRKEGQNVTLSCEQNLNHDAMYWYRQDPGQGLRLIYYSQIVNDFQKGDIAEGYSVSREKKESFPLTVTSAQKNPTAFYLCASSPLGGLAGGSEQYFGPGTRLTVT.

The chain is built from TRBV2 and TRBJ2-2; D may be TRBD2 (7 bases). The length of the CDR3 is 14 residues. Deletions cut 3 bases from V and 8 bases from J, with 13 bases between. In germline, CDR1 is SNHLY, CDR2 FYNNEI. The CDR3 DNA reads TGTGCCAGCAGTGATGCCGGGGGGCCGGGGGAGCTGTTTTTT. Residues: CASSDAGGPGELFF.